The 30 T cell receptor beta chains presented below share a single source sample, sequenced in a study of blood T cell repertoires in COVID-19. Some clones are missing from TCRdb's copy, which holds only in-frame ones; the method was immunoSEQ multiplex PCR. The table records fewer than 250,000 clones, 82% of them present only once. What was sequenced was peripheral blood. These receptors were collected from a woman aged 70 to 79 with acute or convalescent COVID-19.

V usage is TRBV19 and J usage is TRBJ2-2; D gene unclear. V dropped 3 bases and J dropped 5 bases, with 7 bases sitting between them. CDR1 and CDR2 (germline): LNHDA, SQIVND (reference sequence). This CDR3 region has 13 residues. CDR3 protein: CASSIQQTGELFF. The DNA for the CDR3 is TGTGCCAGTAGTATTCAACAGACCGGGGAGCTGTTTTTT. The complete variable domain, with remaining parts taken from reference TRBV19 and TRBJ2-2, reads DGGITQSPKYLFRKEGQNVTLSCEQNLNHDAMYWYRQDPGQGLRLIYYSQIVNDFQKGDIAEGYSVSREKKESFPLTVTSAQKNPTAFYLCASSIQQTGELFFGEGSRLTVL.

In its sample, this clone was seen once. At one end the junction does not follow the germline gene, possibly because of a read error. This chain uses TRBV28 with TRBJ2-3, with TRBD1 matching over 10 bases. Germline V gene lookup returns CDR1 MDHEN and CDR2 SYDVKM. CDR3 length: 10 amino acids. The CDR3 DNA reads as TGTGCCAGCACCGGGACAGGGGTACATTTT. Translating gives CASTGTGVHF. Together with reference TRBV28 and TRBJ2-3, the CDR3 gives the full variable domain: DVKVTQSSRYLVKRTGEKVFLECVQDMDHENMFWYRQDPGLGLRLIYFSYDVKMKEKGDIPEGYSVSREKKERFSLILESASTNQTSMYLCASTGTGVHFGPGTRLTVL.

The rearrangement uses TRBV3-1 (or the pseudogene TRBV3-2) and TRBJ2-2, with a tentative D call TRBD1 (5 bases). Germline loops: CDR1 LGHDT, CDR2 YNNKEL (reference sequence). The CDR3 length is 15 residues. V was cut by 4 bases and J by 0 bases, with 9 bases left in between. The CDR3 protein is CASSRGSPNTGELFF. The CDR3 coding sequence is TGTGCCAGCAGCCGGGGCTCGCCGAACACCGGGGAGCTGTTTTTT.

Here the CDR3 reads CASSYSFRVHGYTF. The CDR3 DNA reads TGTGCCAGCAGTTACTCGTTTCGGGTACATGGCTACACCTTC. This chain uses TRBV6-2 or TRBV6-3 with TRBJ1-2, with D uncertain. This CDR3 contains 14 residues. V was trimmed by 0 bases and J by 6 bases, leaving 11 bases between them. Looked up from germline, CDR1 is MNHEY and CDR2 is SVGEGT.

V and J are TRBV29-1 and TRBJ2-7, with D maybe TRBD1 (6 bases). This CDR3 contains 13 residues. Per the germline V gene, CDR1 is SQVTM and CDR2 is ANQGSEA. With 6 bases removed from V and 5 bases from J, the gap between germline ends came to 17 bases. The CDR3 sequence is CSVLRDIRHEQYF. CDR3 nucleotides: TGCAGCGTACTCCGGGACATCCGGCACGAGCAGTACTTC.

V and J are TRBV5-1 and TRBJ2-2; 8 bases agree with TRBD1. The germline V gene encodes CDR1 SGHRS and CDR2 YFSETQ. This CDR3 has 13 residues. DNA for the CDR3: TGCGCTACCAGGGGGCCGGACACCGGGGAGCTGTTTTTT. Encoded protein: CATRGPDTGELFF.

CDR3 nucleotides: TGTGCCAGCAGTTTAGGCCCCTGGGGGGTTTCGGACTACGAGCAGTACTTC. Residues: CASSLGPWGVSDYEQYF. The chain links TRBV27 to TRBJ2-7; the D gene is possibly TRBD2 (6 bases). Trimming pared 2 bases from V and 3 bases from J, leaving 20 bases between. The CDR3 has 17 amino acids. Germline V gives CDR1 MNHEY, CDR2 SMNVEV (reference sequence).

This chain joins TRBV5-1 and TRBJ1-5; 8 nucleotides match TRBD1. The CDR3 length is 15 residues. Germline V gives CDR1 SGHRS, CDR2 YFSETQ. Unmatched junction bases numbered 6, after V lost 4 bases and J lost 3 bases. DNA of the CDR3: TGCGCCAGCAGCCCGACAGGGGAGGTCAATCAGCCCCAGCATTTT. Protein: CASSPTGEVNQPQHF.

CDR3 amino acids: CASSYPGQARNQPQHF. In nucleotides, the CDR3 is TGTGCCAGCAGTTATCCGGGACAGGCCCGCAATCAGCCCCAGCATTTT. This chain uses TRBV6-5 with TRBJ1-5, with 8 nucleotides matching TRBD1. The junction had 6 bases not matched to a gene; V was cut back by 3 bases and J by 2 bases. CDR3 length: 16 residues. Germline V gene data show CDR1 as MNHEY and CDR2 as SVGAGI.

This clone was counted a few times. The chain has TRBV10-1 and TRBJ2-7, with 8 bases fitting TRBD1. The J segment lost 5 bases and the V segment lost 0 bases, leaving 6 bases of the junction unmatched. The V gene's germline CDR1 is WNHNN and CDR2 SYGVQD (reference sequence). The CDR3 is 15 amino acids. The chain's CDR3 is CASSESATGVDEQYF. As DNA, the CDR3 is TGCGCCAGCAGTGAGTCGGCGACAGGGGTCGACGAGCAGTACTTC.

DNA of the CDR3: TGTGCCAGCAGCTTCACAGCCACTAACTATGGCTACACCTTC. This translates into CASSFTATNYGYTF. The V call is TRBV7-2, the J call TRBJ1-2, with D unresolved. This CDR3 contains 14 residues. Germline V CDR1 and CDR2: SGHTA, FQGNSA. Between the trimmed V and J ends, which lost 3 bases and 0 bases, there was a span of 8 bases.

The chain uses TRBV27 and TRBJ2-2; perhaps TRBD1 as D (6 bases). Trimming shortened V by 3 bases and J by 7 bases, and 12 bases separated the two germline ends. CDR3 length: 14 residues. Germline CDR1 is MNHEY and CDR2 is SMNVEV (reference sequence). CDR3 sequence (DNA): TGTGCCAGCAGTTTGGGTCAGGGGTTCGGGGAGCTGTTTTTT. Its protein product is CASSLGQGFGELFF.

The genes are TRBV7-9 and TRBJ1-1; D is uncertain. The V gene lost 0 bases and the J gene lost 4 bases, with 9 bases spanning the gap. Germline values: CDR1 SEHNR, CDR2 FQNEAQ (reference sequence). This CDR3 contains 14 residues. The CDR3 region is CASSLAEGSTEAFF. CDR3 coding DNA: TGTGCCAGCAGCTTAGCGGAGGGATCCACTGAAGCTTTCTTT.

The chain is built from TRBV7-9 and TRBJ2-7; 7 bases fit TRBD1. J was trimmed by 1 base and V by 6 bases; bases with no gene match: 3. CDR3 size: 13 residues. In germline, CDR1 is SEHNR, CDR2 FQNEAQ (reference sequence). The DNA for the CDR3 is TGTGCCAGCAGACAGGGACAGTCCTACGAGCAGTACTTC. It specifies CASRQGQSYEQYF.

The chain is built from TRBV12-3 or TRBV12-4 and TRBJ1-2; no clear D. With 8 bases removed from V and 4 bases from J, the gap between germline ends came to 8 bases. The CDR3 extends over 11 amino acids. CDR3 in amino acids: CASEGFYGYTF. The CDR3 nucleotides are TGTGCCAGCGAGGGATTCTATGGCTACACCTTC.

The chain couples TRBV7-9 to TRBJ1-2, with unresolved D. Trimming removed 5 bases at V and 4 bases at J, with 17 bases between. The germline gives CDR1 SEHNR, CDR2 FQNEAQ (reference sequence). The CDR3 has 15 residues. CDR3 DNA sequence: TGTGCCAGCAGCCCAAGGAGTTATACGAGCTATGGCTACACCTTC. This translates into CASSPRSYTSYGYTF.

The table lists this clone with a few counts. This chain uses TRBV6-5 with TRBJ1-6; D is unresolved. The CDR3 loop spans 13 amino acids. V was trimmed by 8 bases and J by 6 bases, leaving 11 bases between them. Germline assignment: CDR1 MNHEY and CDR2 SVGAGI. Here the CDR3 DNA reads TGTGCCAGCGTAAAACAGCTTAATTCACCCCTCCACTTT. As protein: CASVKQLNSPLHF.

V and J are TRBV6-4 and TRBJ2-1, with 9 bases matching TRBD1. This CDR3 contains 14 residues. After removal of 6 bases from V and 5 bases from J, the junction contained 5 bases not matched to a gene. Germline V gives CDR1 MRHNA, CDR2 SNTAGT. DNA for the CDR3: TGTGCCAGCAGCGCACAGGGGGCCAACAATGAGCAGTTCTTC. Amino acids: CASSAQGANNEQFF.

The chain is built from TRBV18 and TRBJ2-3, with 7 bases identical to TRBD1. Trimming took 1 base from V and 4 from J; bases not matched to a gene: 5. This CDR3 is built from 15 residues. The germline gives CDR1 KGHSH, CDR2 LQKENI. CDR3: CASSPLVRGSDTQYF. CDR3 nucleotides: TGTGCCAGCTCACCACTTGTCAGGGGGTCAGATACGCAGTATTTT.

The chain is built from TRBV29-1 and TRBJ1-4; possibly TRBD1 for D (6 bases). CDR1 and CDR2 from the germline V gene are SQVTM and ANQGSEA. The CDR3 is 13 amino acids. V lost 3 bases and J lost 1, with 6 bases in between. The CDR3 DNA sequence: TGCAGCGTTGACAGGGGAACTAATGAAAAACTGTTTTTT. It translates to CSVDRGTNEKLFF.

This chain connects TRBV7-8 to TRBJ1-5; 8 nucleotides line up with TRBD1. V lost 1 base to trimming and J lost 8 bases; unmatched junction nucleotides: 7. The CDR3 has 15 residues. Germline V gene data show CDR1 as SGHVS and CDR2 as FQNEAQ. CDR3 bases: TGTGCCAGCAGCTTAGGACAGGGGAGCCCTGAGCCCCAGCATTTT. Amino acid sequence: CASSLGQGSPEPQHF.

The DNA for the CDR3 is TGTGCCAGCAGCTTGGGTCGCCCAGTTACGCAGTATTTT. Translated: CASSLGRPVTQYF. The chain links TRBV5-5 to TRBJ2-3, with D hard to call. Per germline, CDR1 SGHKS and CDR2 YYEKEE (reference sequence). The CDR3 covers 13 residues. V was clipped by 0 bases and J by 8 bases, with 10 bases between them.

The rearrangement links TRBV7-9 to TRBJ2-2; the D is unclear. The CDR3 is 14 residues long. Per germline, CDR1 SEHNR and CDR2 FQNEAQ (reference sequence). Trimming took 5 bases from V and 2 from J, leaving 9 bases between them. CDR3 loop: CASSIAGNTGELFF. The DNA for the CDR3 is TGTGCCAGCAGCATTGCAGGAAACACCGGGGAGCTGTTTTTT.

The chain employs TRBV27 and TRBJ1-6, with D unresolved. Germline V gene sequence: CDR1 MNHEY, CDR2 SMNVEV (reference sequence). The CDR3 loop spans 12 amino acids. Trimming took off 4 bases at V and 6 bases at J, with 4 bases between the two ends. The CDR3 nucleotides are TGTGCCAGCAGTTCAATTAATTCACCCCTCCACTTT. This encodes CASSSINSPLHF.

The chain employs TRBV6-2 or TRBV6-3 and TRBJ2-1; 7 bases agree with TRBD2. This CDR3 is 14 amino acids long. Trimming cost V 0 bases and J 11 bases; bases outside gene matches: 7. Per the germline V gene, CDR1 is MNHEY and CDR2 is SVGEGT. The CDR3 is CASSYSDLAAKQFF. In DNA, the CDR3 is TGTGCCAGCAGTTACTCAGACCTAGCGGCTAAGCAGTTCTTC.

The chain is built from TRBV5-1 and TRBJ2-7; TRBD1 matches 8 bases. CDR1 is SGHRS and CDR2 is YFSETQ in the germline V gene. The CDR3 length is 15 residues. Trimming at V came to 5 bases and at J to 1 base, leaving 8 bases not matched to a gene. Here the CDR3 reads CASSFQGARSYEQYF. DNA for the CDR3: TGCGCCAGCAGTTTTCAGGGGGCGCGGTCCTACGAGCAGTACTTC.

The chain couples TRBV5-1 to TRBJ1-1; 8 bases map to TRBD1. In germline, CDR1 is SGHRS, CDR2 YFSETQ. Trimming cost V 4 bases and J 1 base; bases outside gene matches: 3. The CDR3 extends over 14 amino acids. The DNA of the CDR3 is TGCGCCAGCAGCAGTGACAGGGGGAACACTGAAGCTTTCTTT. Its translation is CASSSDRGNTEAFF.

This chain links TRBV28 with TRBJ2-3; D ambiguous. This CDR3 is 15 amino acids long. Per the germline V gene, CDR1 is MDHEN and CDR2 is SYDVKM. The germline V and J ends were trimmed by 1 base and 0 bases, with 8 bases remaining between them. CDR3 sequence reads: CASSLLTVSTDTQYF. In DNA, the CDR3 is TGTGCCAGCAGTTTATTAACAGTTAGCACAGATACGCAGTATTTT.

The V and J genes are TRBV5-8 and TRBJ1-4, with D possibly matching TRBD1 (5 bases). Looked up from germline, CDR1 is SGHTS and CDR2 is YDEGEE. V lost 0 bases and J 8 bases, leaving 14 bases between the germline ends. The CDR3 contains 15 residues. CDR3 sequence (DNA): TGTGCCAGCAGCTTGGGTGGCAGGGTTAAGGAAAAACTGTTTTTT. Protein product: CASSLGGRVKEKLFF.

The chain combines TRBV5-1 with TRBJ1-1, with TRBD1 identical over 7 bases. The CDR3 is made up of 15 amino acids. V gave up 1 base and J gave up 1 base; unmatched junction bases: 4. The germline gives CDR1 SGHRS, CDR2 YFSETQ. This CDR3 is CASSLITGANTEAFF. The CDR3 coding sequence is TGCGCCAGCAGCTTGATAACAGGGGCGAACACTGAAGCTTTCTTT.